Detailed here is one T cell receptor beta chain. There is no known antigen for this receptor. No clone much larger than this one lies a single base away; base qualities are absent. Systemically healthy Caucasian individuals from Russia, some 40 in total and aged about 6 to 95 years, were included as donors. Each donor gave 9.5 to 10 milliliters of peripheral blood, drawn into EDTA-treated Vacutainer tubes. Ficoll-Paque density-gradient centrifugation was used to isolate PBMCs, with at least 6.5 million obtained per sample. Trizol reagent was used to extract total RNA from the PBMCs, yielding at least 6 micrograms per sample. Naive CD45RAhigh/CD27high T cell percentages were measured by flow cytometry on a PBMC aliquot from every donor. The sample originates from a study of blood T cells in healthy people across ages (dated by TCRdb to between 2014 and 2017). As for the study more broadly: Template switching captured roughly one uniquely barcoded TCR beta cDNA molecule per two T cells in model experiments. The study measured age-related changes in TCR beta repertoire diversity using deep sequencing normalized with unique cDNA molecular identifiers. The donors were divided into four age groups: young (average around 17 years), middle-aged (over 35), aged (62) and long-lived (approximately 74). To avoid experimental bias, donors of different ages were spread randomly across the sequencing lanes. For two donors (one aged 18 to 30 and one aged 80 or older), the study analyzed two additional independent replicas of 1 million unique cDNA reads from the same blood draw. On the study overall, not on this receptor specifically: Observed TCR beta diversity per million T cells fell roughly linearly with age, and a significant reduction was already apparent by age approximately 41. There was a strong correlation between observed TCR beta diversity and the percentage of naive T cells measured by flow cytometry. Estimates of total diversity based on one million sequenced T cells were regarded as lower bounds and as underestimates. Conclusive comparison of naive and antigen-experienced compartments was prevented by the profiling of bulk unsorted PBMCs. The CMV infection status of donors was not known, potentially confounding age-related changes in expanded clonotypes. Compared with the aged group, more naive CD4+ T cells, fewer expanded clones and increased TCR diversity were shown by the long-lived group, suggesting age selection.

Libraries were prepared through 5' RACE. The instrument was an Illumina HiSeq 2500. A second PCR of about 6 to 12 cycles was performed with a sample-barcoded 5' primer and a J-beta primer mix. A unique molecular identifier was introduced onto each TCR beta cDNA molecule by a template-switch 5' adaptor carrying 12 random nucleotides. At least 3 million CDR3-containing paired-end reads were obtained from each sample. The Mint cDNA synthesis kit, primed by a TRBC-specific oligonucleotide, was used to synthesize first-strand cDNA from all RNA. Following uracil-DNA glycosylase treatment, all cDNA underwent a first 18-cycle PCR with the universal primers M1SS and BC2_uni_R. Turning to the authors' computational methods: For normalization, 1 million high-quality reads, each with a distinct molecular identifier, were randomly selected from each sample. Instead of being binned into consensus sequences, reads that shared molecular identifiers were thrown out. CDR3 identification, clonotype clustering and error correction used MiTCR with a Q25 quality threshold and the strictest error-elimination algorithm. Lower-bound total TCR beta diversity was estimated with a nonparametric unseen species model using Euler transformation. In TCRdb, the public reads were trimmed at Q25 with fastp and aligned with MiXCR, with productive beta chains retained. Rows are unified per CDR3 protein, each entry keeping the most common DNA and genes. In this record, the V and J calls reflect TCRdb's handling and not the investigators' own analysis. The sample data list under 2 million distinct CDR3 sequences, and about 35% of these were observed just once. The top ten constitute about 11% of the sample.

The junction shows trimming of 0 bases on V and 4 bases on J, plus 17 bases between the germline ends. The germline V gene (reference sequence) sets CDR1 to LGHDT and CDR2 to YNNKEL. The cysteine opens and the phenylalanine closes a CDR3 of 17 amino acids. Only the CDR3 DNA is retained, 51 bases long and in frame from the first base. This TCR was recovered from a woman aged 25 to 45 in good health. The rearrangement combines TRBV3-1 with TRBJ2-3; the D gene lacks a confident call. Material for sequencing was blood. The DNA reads TGTGCCAGCAGCCAAGACCCGATGGGTGGGATCGCAGATACGCAGTATTTT. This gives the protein CASSQDPMGGIADTQYF.